This T cell receptor beta chain is from a study of human T cells and chemical hapten exposure. Study as a whole: Each patient's scalp received weekly diphenylcyclopropenone throughout the approximately 24-week study. General study findings and limits: Controls formed significantly fewer large CDR3 similarity clusters than expanded TCRs did.

Separate cDNA molecules received unique molecular identifiers, which the library attached to them. TCRdb independently ran MiXCR on the reads; one entry per CDR3 protein. The sample has fewer than 5,000 distinct CDR3 sequences, about 50% seen once. V dropped 2 bases and J dropped 4; count of bases not matched to a gene: 3. CDR1 and CDR2 (germline): MNHNY, SVGAGI (reference sequence). The CDR3 extends over 14 amino acids. This clonotype was counted between two and nine times. Its antigen is not identified. Treatment here: therapeutic diphenylcyclopropenone sensitization with weekly scalp DPC. The V call is TRBV6-6, the J call TRBJ2-7; 9 bases are shared with TRBD2. The input for sequencing was whole blood, taken before DPC sensitization or 2, 6, or about 24 weeks after (not recorded which). The TCR comes from an adult with alopecia areata. Some clones in this sample may be carry-over from other donors' samples. This table probably holds off-target reads from a library built for another chain. CDR3 DNA: TGTGCCAGCAGTTACGGGACTAGCTCGTACGAGCAGTACTTC. Amino acids: CASSYGTSSYEQYF.